The 9 T cell receptor beta chains below were found in one sample sequenced in a study of shared clonotypes between healthy human individuals. Using immunoSEQ multiplex PCR, the repertoire was profiled, and TCRdb retains in-frame clones only, with some absent. The profile shows about 2.4 million clones, 93% of them singletons. Sequences were obtained from naive CD4+ T cells from PBMCs. Subset defined: CD45RA+ positively selected. The receptors stem from a young man in good health. Some clones in this sample may be carry-over from other donors' samples.

Remarks on this clone: The sample carries other DNA sequences with the same CDR3. The chain combines TRBV5-4 with TRBJ2-5; D not certain. CDR3 length: 13 residues. Trimming shortened V by 2 bases and J by 1 base, and 6 bases separated the two germline ends. From germline, CDR1 is SGHNT and CDR2 YYREEE (reference sequence). The CDR3 DNA reads as TGTGCCAGCAGCTTAGGGCGCCAAGAGACCCAGTACTTC. Residues: CASSLGRQETQYF.

Remarks on this clone: Distinct nucleotide sequences in the sample also encode this CDR3. The rearrangement uses TRBV18 and TRBJ2-7; 11 bases are shared with TRBD2. Germline CDR1 is KGHSH and CDR2 is LQKENI. The trim removed 2 bases at V and 0 bases at J, leaving 3 bases unmatched. The CDR3 has 16 residues. CDR3 nucleotides: TGTGCCAGCTCACCAGGACTAGCGGGTGTCTCCTACGAGCAGTACTTC. Translating gives CASSPGLAGVSYEQYF.

Points on this clone: The same CDR3 can be traced to other DNA sequences in this sample. This rearrangement joins TRBV7-3 to TRBJ2-3; TRBD2 matches 12 bases. Germline values: CDR1 SGHTA, CDR2 FQGTGA. The CDR3 sequence is 15 residues long. The J segment lost 3 bases and the V segment lost 6 bases, leaving 4 bases of the junction unmatched. The CDR3 DNA follows: TGTGCCAGCAGTCTCGGACTAGCGGGGACAGATACGCAGTATTTT. It encodes CASSLGLAGTDTQYF. Full variable domain (rest looked up from reference TRBV7-3 and TRBJ2-3): GAGVSQTPSNKVTEKGKYVELRCDPISGHTALYWYRQSLGQGPEFLIYFQGTGAADDSGLPNDRFFAVRPEGSVSTLKIQRTERGDSAVYLCASSLGLAGTDTQYFGPGTRLTVL.

This sequence joins TRBV6-6 and TRBJ2-3; D is ambiguous. Germline values: CDR1 MNHNY, CDR2 SVGAGI (reference sequence). The CDR3 contains 15 residues. V was shortened by 5 bases and J by 3 bases, with 15 bases between the two germline ends. CDR3 residues: CASSPGGRATDTQYF. The DNA for the CDR3 is TGTGCCAGCAGTCCAGGTGGTCGGGCTACAGATACGCAGTATTTT.

V and J are TRBV5-1 and TRBJ2-1, with TRBD2 identical over 10 bases. The CDR3 length is 15 residues. The ends lost 5 bases at V and 4 bases at J; junction bases unmatched: 6. Germline assignment: CDR1 SGHRS and CDR2 YFSETQ. The CDR3 protein is CASRNPSGSYNEQFF. The CDR3 nucleotides read TGCGCCAGCAGAAATCCTAGCGGGAGTTACAATGAGCAGTTCTTC.

The chain has TRBV21-1 and TRBJ2-1. TRBV21-1 is assigned pseudogene status. The CDR3 is 18 residues long. The CDR3 loop is CASSNKACGSHSYNEQFF. The CDR3 DNA follows: TGTGCCAGCAGCAATAAGGCTTGTGGCTCTCACTCCTACAATGAGCAGTTCTTC.

The chain links TRBV9 to TRBJ2-1, with D possibly TRBD1 on 5 matching bases. This CDR3 is 14 amino acids long. V was cut by 0 bases and J by 8 bases, with 12 bases left in between. CDR1 and CDR2 (germline): SGDLS, YYNGEE. The CDR3 DNA is TGTGCCAGCAGCGTAGTAGGGCAGGGTGATGAGCAGTTCTTC. This codes for CASSVVGQGDEQFF.

This clone has only one observation. The J gene is TRBJ1-2, the V gene TRBV19; TRBD1 matches at 7 bases. The CDR3 runs 12 residues. Germline V gene sequence: CDR1 LNHDA, CDR2 SQIVND (reference sequence). V lost 5 bases to trimming and J lost 8 bases; unmatched junction nucleotides: 5. The DNA for the CDR3 is TGTGCCAGTAGTGCCCGACAGGGAGGCTACACCTTC. Its translation is CASSARQGGYTF.

CDR3 in amino acids: CASSEASPGRSGYTF. The CDR3, as DNA: TGTGCCAGCAGTGAAGCGTCTCCAGGGAGGAGTGGCTACACCTTC. The V gene is TRBV6-1, the J gene TRBJ1-2; D perhaps matches TRBD1 (5 bases). The CDR3 runs to 15 residues. Germline-derived CDR1 and CDR2 are MNHNS and SASEGT. V shed 0 bases and J shed 7 bases, with 15 bases lying between them.